The next 32 T cell receptor beta chains were all read from a single sample in a study of T cells in Graves' hyperthyroidism and ophthalmopathy. TCR beta CDR3 regions were amplified from RNA. The HTBI primer set drove a first-round RT-PCR of the TCR CDR3. TCRdb passed the multiplex PCR reads through MiXCR, listing each CDR3 protein once. Altogether hundreds of thousands of distinct CDR3 sequences are present, over 35% being singletons, with the ten largest covering more than 7%. The sequenced sample was blood. These receptors came from a man aged 18 to 29 with Graves' hyperthyroidism.

The rearrangement joins TRBV20-1 to TRBJ2-7, with 13 bases identical to TRBD2. V was clipped by 3 bases and J by 4 bases; unmatched bases: 9. Germline CDR1 DFQATT, CDR2 SNEGSKA (reference sequence). This CDR3 region has 16 residues. CDR3 sequence reads: CSARPLLAGGPYEQYF. CDR3 coding DNA: TGCAGTGCTAGGCCCCTACTAGCGGGAGGGCCTTACGAGCAGTACTTC.

A few counts support this clonotype. This sequence joins TRBV9 and TRBJ2-2; perhaps D is TRBD1 or TRBD2 (5 bases each). Trimming took off 4 bases at V and 1 base at J, with 17 bases between the two ends. The CDR3 has 17 residues. Germline-derived CDR1 and CDR2 are SGDLS and YYNGEE. CDR3 in DNA: TGTGCCAGCAGCTTGTGGGAAACGGGGCAGAACACCGGGGAGCTGTTTTTT. Protein product: CASSLWETGQNTGELFF.

The J gene is TRBJ2-7, the V gene TRBV20-1; 16 bases are a match to TRBD2. From germline, CDR1 is DFQATT and CDR2 SNEGSKA (reference sequence). The CDR3 runs 18 residues. With V trimmed by 3 bases and J by 2 bases, 10 bases remained unmatched. The CDR3 is CSASPISGTSGRAYEQYF. The CDR3 coding sequence is TGCAGTGCTAGCCCGATTTCCGGGACTAGCGGGAGGGCCTACGAGCAGTACTTC.

This chain links TRBV29-1 with TRBJ2-7; 8 nucleotides agree with TRBD2. V gave up 2 bases and J gave up 9 bases; unmatched junction bases: 12. The CDR3 is made up of 14 amino acids. Per the germline V gene, CDR1 is SQVTM and CDR2 is ANQGSEA. In DNA, the CDR3 is TGCAGCGTTGAAATCTCCGGGAGGGTCTGCGGGCAGTACTTC. It is translated as CSVEISGRVCGQYF.

This clonotype came up many times. This chain uses TRBV7-9 with TRBJ1-1; D gene ambiguous. Germline V gives CDR1 SEHNR, CDR2 FQNEAQ (reference sequence). Trimming removed 7 bases from V and 1 base from J, with 7 bases in between. The CDR3 runs 12 residues. The CDR3 DNA reads TGTGCCAGCACCTTTTGGAACACTGAAGCTTTCTTT. Translated: CASTFWNTEAFF.

V is TRBV20-1 and J is TRBJ2-5, with a weak D call TRBD2 (6 bases). The CDR3 is made up of 15 amino acids. Per germline, CDR1 DFQATT and CDR2 SNEGSKA (reference sequence). Deletions cut 6 bases from V and 5 bases from J, with 22 bases between. The CDR3 reads CSATPPGEREETQYF. The DNA for the CDR3 is TGCAGTGCCACTCCCCCGGGGGAGCGAGAGGAGACCCAGTACTTC.

This clonotype was found many times. The chain links TRBV7-3 to TRBJ1-1; D ambiguous. The CDR3 runs 13 residues. CDR1 and CDR2 (germline): SGHTA, FQGTGA. V lost 4 bases, J lost 1 base, and 7 bases lay in between. CDR3 residues: CASSSRTNTEAFF. DNA of the CDR3: TGTGCCAGCAGCTCTCGGACGAACACTGAAGCTTTCTTT. Full variable domain (missing parts from reference TRBV7-3 and TRBJ1-1): GAGVSQTPSNKVTEKGKYVELRCDPISGHTALYWYRQSLGQGPEFLIYFQGTGAADDSGLPNDRFFAVRPEGSVSTLKIQRTERGDSAVYLCASSSRTNTEAFFGQGTRLTVV.

As to this clonotype: Possible read error: a much larger clone is one base away. V is TRBV19 and J is TRBJ1-1; D is possibly TRBD1 (5 bases). V was pared by 9 bases and J by 10 bases, with 12 bases between. The CDR3 has 10 residues. CDR1 and CDR2 (germline): LNHDA, SQIVND (reference sequence). The CDR3 here is CASEGTGAFF. DNA for the CDR3: TGTGCCAGCGAGGGGACGGGAGCTTTCTTT.

Only a few counts were recorded for this clonotype. J is TRBJ2-7 and V is TRBV12-3 or TRBV12-4; 7 bases align to TRBD2. The CDR3 is 14 amino acids. Unmatched junction bases numbered 7, after V lost 6 bases and J lost 2 bases. The CDR3 DNA is TGTGCCAGCAGCTTTAGCGGGCATACCTACGAGCAGTACTTC. Translating gives CASSFSGHTYEQYF.

The rearrangement joins TRBV14 to TRBJ1-1; no clear D. The CDR3 is 15 residues long. V was trimmed by 4 bases and J by 1 base, leaving 13 bases between them. Germline lookup yields CDR1 SGHDN and CDR2 FVKESK. As DNA, the CDR3 is TGTGCCAGCAGCCCCGGACCATACCGGAACACTGAAGCTTTCTTT. Encoded protein: CASSPGPYRNTEAFF.

Ten or more counts support this clonotype. This sequence joins TRBV19 and TRBJ1-1, with TRBD1 as a possible D gene (6 bases). Germline V lookup: CDR1 LNHDA, CDR2 SQIVND (reference sequence). V shed 6 bases and J shed 4 bases, with 15 bases lying between them. The CDR3 has 14 amino acids. The CDR3: CASSWTEDTTEAFF. The CDR3 bases are TGTGCCAGTAGCTGGACAGAAGATACCACTGAAGCTTTCTTT.

The chain combines TRBV29-1 with TRBJ2-3; 9 bases are a match to TRBD1. V shed 6 bases and J 2 bases; nucleotides not matched to a gene: 9. Germline values: CDR1 SQVTM, CDR2 ANQGSEA. The CDR3 runs to 15 residues. The CDR3 DNA follows: TGCAGCGTAGGTCCGGGACAGGGTAACACAGATACGCAGTATTTT. Residues: CSVGPGQGNTDTQYF.

In this sample, this clonotype turned up a few times. The chain carries TRBV4-1 and TRBJ2-2; 8 positions agree with TRBD2. This CDR3 region has 15 residues. V lost 5 bases, J lost 5 bases, and 7 bases stayed unmatched. Looked up from germline, CDR1 is MGHRA and CDR2 is YSYEKL. As DNA, the CDR3 is TGCGCCAGCAGCGTACTAGCGGAAGGGACCGGGGAGCTGTTTTTT. This translates into CASSVLAEGTGELFF.

This clonotype appeared a few times. The chain employs TRBV2 and TRBJ2-7; 10 bases fit TRBD1. This CDR3 is 15 amino acids long. Germline assignment: CDR1 SNHLY and CDR2 FYNNEI. V gave up 10 bases and J gave up 0 bases; unmatched junction bases: 9. In DNA, the CDR3 is TGTGCCATCCTGGACAGGGGGTCCCACTCCTACGAGCAGTACTTC. Translating it yields CAILDRGSHSYEQYF. The whole variable domain, filled in from reference TRBV2 and TRBJ2-7, reads EPEVTQTPSHQVTQMGQEVILRCVPISNHLYFYWYRQILGQKVEFLVSFYNNEISEKSEIFDDQFSVERPDGSNFTLKIRSTKLEDSAMYFCAILDRGSHSYEQYFGPGTRLTVT.

A remark on this clonotype: This may arise from a read error, as a much more abundant clone is one base away. This chain connects TRBV7-9 to TRBJ2-7; D may be TRBD1 or TRBD2 (5 bases each). Germline V gene data show CDR1 as SEHNR and CDR2 as FQNEAQ (reference sequence). The CDR3 covers 13 residues. The CDR3 spells CASSGTTRYGQYF. CDR3 nucleotide sequence: TGTGCCAGCTCAGGGACGACGAGGTACGGGCAGTACTTC.

The chain has TRBV6-5 and TRBJ1-1, with D possibly matching TRBD1 (6 bases). V lost 8 bases and J lost 3, with 16 bases in between. The length of the CDR3 is 14 residues. Germline V gene sequence: CDR1 MNHEY, CDR2 SVGAGI. Written as DNA, the CDR3 is TGTGCCAGCCGTCAAGACAGGTACGACACTGAAGCTTTCTTT. Protein sequence: CASRQDRYDTEAFF.

This clonotype was counted only a few times. This chain links TRBV5-1 with TRBJ2-7, with D unresolved. V lost 6 bases to trimming and J lost 3 bases, with 16 bases between them. Germline loops: CDR1 SGHRS, CDR2 YFSETQ. The CDR3 runs to 14 residues. The CDR3 loop is CASTSGDGNYEQYF. The CDR3 coding sequence is TGCGCCAGCACCTCTGGGGATGGGAACTACGAGCAGTACTTC.

The chain links TRBV19 to TRBJ1-1; D not resolved. Germline loops: CDR1 LNHDA, CDR2 SQIVND (reference sequence). This CDR3 contains 17 residues. V lost 2 bases and J 1 base, leaving 17 bases between the germline ends. CDR3 loop: CASSILISGKENTEAFF. CDR3 in DNA: TGTGCCAGTAGTATACTGATCAGCGGGAAAGAGAACACTGAAGCTTTCTTT.

The chain is built from TRBV15 and TRBJ2-7; TRBD2 aligns across 7 bases. Per germline, CDR1 LNHNV and CDR2 YYDKDF (reference sequence). The CDR3 length is 15 residues. V lost 3 bases and J lost 1; bases outside the gene matches: 6. The CDR3 DNA is TGTGCCACCAGCAGCCCACGGGACTATTCCTACGAGCAGTACTTC. This sequence encodes CATSSPRDYSYEQYF.

This clonotype was recorded at least ten times. The chain has TRBV15 and TRBJ2-7; D is perhaps TRBD1 (5 bases). The V gene lost 0 bases and the J gene lost 0 bases, with 6 bases spanning the gap. CDR1 is LNHNV, CDR2 YYDKDF, per germline (reference sequence). This CDR3 spans 14 amino acids. DNA of the CDR3: TGTGCCACCAGCAGAGAGACAGACTCCTACGAGCAGTACTTC. Protein: CATSRETDSYEQYF.

This clonotype came up many times. The chain employs TRBV2 and TRBJ1-1; D gene uncertain. The V gene's germline CDR1 is SNHLY and CDR2 FYNNEI. V lost 3 bases to trimming and J lost 0 bases, with 2 bases between them. The CDR3 is 12 amino acids. CDR3 coding DNA: TGTGCCAGCAGTGAGTTGAACACTGAAGCTTTCTTT. Translation gives CASSELNTEAFF.

The gene calls are TRBV13 and TRBJ2-5; 9 nucleotides line up with TRBD1. The CDR3 runs to 15 residues. The V gene's germline CDR1 is PRHDT and CDR2 FYEKMQ (reference sequence). The V gene end was trimmed by 2 bases and the J gene end by 2 bases; junction bases not matched to a gene: 3. CDR3 bases: TGTGCCAGCAGCTTAAAGGGACAGGGTCAAGAGACCCAGTACTTC. This translates into CASSLKGQGQETQYF. Looking up the rest from reference TRBV13 and TRBJ2-5 gives the full variable domain: AAGVIQSPRHLIKEKRETATLKCYPIPRHDTVYWYQQGPGQDPQFLISFYEKMQSDKGSIPDRFSAQQFSDYHSELNMSSLELGDSALYFCASSLKGQGQETQYFGPGTRLLVL.

This clonotype turned up a few times. The chain joins TRBV9 to TRBJ2-7, with TRBD2 as a possible D gene (6 bases). This CDR3 spans 15 amino acids. Germline CDR1 SGDLS, CDR2 YYNGEE. The ends were cut back, 5 bases at V and 0 bases at J, with 15 bases in the middle. The CDR3 region is CASSPGGSSSYEQYF. In nucleotides, the CDR3 is TGTGCCAGCAGTCCTGGGGGGTCGAGCTCCTACGAGCAGTACTTC.

This clonotype was counted only a few times. This chain links TRBV7-3 with TRBJ2-7, with unresolved D. There are 13 residues in the CDR3. Trimming removed 5 bases at V and 3 bases at J, with 11 bases between. Germline V gene lookup returns CDR1 SGHTA and CDR2 FQGTGA. The CDR3 DNA follows: TGTGCCAGCAGCCCCGAAGGGTTCTACGAGCAGTACTTC. It encodes CASSPEGFYEQYF.

This chain connects TRBV2 to TRBJ2-7; D assignment may be TRBD1 or TRBD2 (5 bases each). This CDR3 has 15 amino acids. V shed 4 bases and J shed 3 bases, with 16 bases lying between them. From germline, CDR1 is SNHLY and CDR2 FYNNEI. CDR3 loop: CASSANPGPGYEQYF. The CDR3 DNA is TGTGCCAGCAGTGCTAACCCGGGACCCGGCTACGAGCAGTACTTC.

V usage is TRBV29-1 and J usage is TRBJ2-2, with 10 bases aligning to TRBD1. The germline V gene has CDR1 SQVTM and CDR2 ANQGSEA. V was pared by 8 bases and J by 3 bases, with 15 bases of the junction left unmatched. The CDR3 length is 17 residues. In DNA form, the CDR3 reads TGCAGCATCCGTTCCTGGGGACAGGGGAGTTACACCGGGGAGCTGTTTTTT. It yields the protein CSIRSWGQGSYTGELFF.

This clonotype was seen a few times. The V and J genes are TRBV7-8 and TRBJ2-2; TRBD1 matches at 10 bases. The length of the CDR3 is 16 residues. V lost 2 bases to trimming and J lost 4 bases; unmatched junction nucleotides: 4. Germline V gene sequence: CDR1 SGHVS, CDR2 FQNEAQ. This chain's CDR3 is CASSLQGQGITGELFF. The CDR3 bases are TGTGCCAGCAGCTTACAGGGACAGGGGATCACCGGGGAGCTGTTTTTT.

The V call is TRBV9, the J call TRBJ2-2; TRBD2 might be the D (6 bases). V was pared by 6 bases and J by 3 bases, with 21 bases between. The V gene's germline CDR1 is SGDLS and CDR2 YYNGEE. CDR3 length equals 17 residues. In DNA, the CDR3 is TGTGCCAGCACCGGCCCAGGGTCAAGCGGGTACACCGGGGAGCTGTTTTTT. Its translation: CASTGPGSSGYTGELFF.

Many counts were recorded for this clonotype. The chain couples TRBV20-1 to TRBJ1-1; tentative D call: TRBD1 (5 bases). The CDR3 covers 13 residues. V dropped 1 base and J dropped 7 bases, with 13 bases sitting between them. Germline V gene sequence: CDR1 DFQATT, CDR2 SNEGSKA (reference sequence). The CDR3 DNA is TGCAGTGCTAGAGTGCCAGGGACGAGTGAAGCTTTCTTT. Protein: CSARVPGTSEAFF.

This CDR3 is CASSYRGGGSGPQHF. The CDR3 coding sequence is TGTGCCAGCAGTTATCGGGGGGGTGGAAGTGGGCCCCAGCATTTT. The rearrangement links TRBV12-3 or TRBV12-4 to TRBJ1-5; D perhaps matches TRBD1 (5 bases). This CDR3 has 15 residues. V was cut by 4 bases and J by 9 bases, with 19 bases left in between.

This clonotype was counted a few times. The chain links TRBV7-9 to TRBJ2-7; 10 bases map to TRBD2. CDR1 and CDR2 (germline): SEHNR, FQNEAQ (reference sequence). This CDR3 spans 18 amino acids. Trimming removed 1 base from V and 0 bases from J; junction bases left unmatched: 9. CDR3 coding DNA: TGTGCCAGCAGCTTAGTGAGGGCTAGCGGGGGCTCCTCCTACGAGCAGTACTTC. This codes for CASSLVRASGGSSYEQYF.

This clonotype showed up many times. The J gene is TRBJ1-2, the V gene TRBV19; no reliable D call. CDR1 and CDR2 from the germline V gene are LNHDA and SQIVND (reference sequence). With 10 bases removed from V and 4 bases from J, the gap between germline ends came to 10 bases. The CDR3 is 11 residues long. CDR3 bases: TGTGCCACTAACCCGGGCTATGGCTACACCTTC. It is translated as CATNPGYGYTF.